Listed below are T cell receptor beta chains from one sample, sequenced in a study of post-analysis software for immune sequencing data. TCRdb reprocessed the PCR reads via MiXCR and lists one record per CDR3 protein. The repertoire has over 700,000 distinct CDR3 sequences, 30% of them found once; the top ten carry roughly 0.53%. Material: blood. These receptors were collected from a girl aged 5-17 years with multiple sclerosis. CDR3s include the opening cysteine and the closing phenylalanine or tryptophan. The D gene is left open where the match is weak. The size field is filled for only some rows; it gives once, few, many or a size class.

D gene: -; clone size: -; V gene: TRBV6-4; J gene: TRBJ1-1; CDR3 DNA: TGTGCCAGCAGTGACTATGTCGACACTGAAGCTTTCTTT; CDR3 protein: CASSDYVDTEAFF
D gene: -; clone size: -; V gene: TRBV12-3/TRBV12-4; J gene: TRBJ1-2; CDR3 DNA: TGTGCCAGCAGTTTCCGGACGCAAACCCTGGGCTACACCTTC; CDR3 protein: CASSFRTQTLGYTF
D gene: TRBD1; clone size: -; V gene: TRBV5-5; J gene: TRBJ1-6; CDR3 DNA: TGTGCCAGCAGCGCACCGGGACAGACTAATTCACCCCTCCACTTT; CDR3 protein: CASSAPGQTNSPLHF
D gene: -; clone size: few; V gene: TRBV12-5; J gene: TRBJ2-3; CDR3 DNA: TGTGCTAGTGGTTTTGGCACAGATACGCAGTATTTT; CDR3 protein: CASGFGTDTQYF
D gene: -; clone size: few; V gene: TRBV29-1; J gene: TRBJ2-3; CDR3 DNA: TGCAGCGTTGTTTGGGCTAGCCGATCCAGCACAGATACGCAGTATTTT; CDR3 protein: CSVVWASRSSTDTQYF
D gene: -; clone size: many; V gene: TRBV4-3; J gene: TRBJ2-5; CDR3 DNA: TGCGCCAGCAGCCAAGGGGCAGGGAAAGAGACCCAGTACTTC; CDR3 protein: CASSQGAGKETQYF
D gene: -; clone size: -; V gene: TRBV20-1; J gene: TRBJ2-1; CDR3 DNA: TGCAGTGCTAGTTTCGGTAGAACCCGCTCCTACAATGAGCAGTTCTTC; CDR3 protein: CSASFGRTRSYNEQFF
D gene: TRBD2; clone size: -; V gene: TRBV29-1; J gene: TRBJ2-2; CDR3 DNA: TGCAGCGGCGGGAGGGCAGCCGGGGAGCTGTTTTTT; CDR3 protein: CSGGRAAGELFF
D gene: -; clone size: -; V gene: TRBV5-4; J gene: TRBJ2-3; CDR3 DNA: TGTGCCAGCAGCCCCCGACTAGGGAACACAGGTACGCAGTATTTT; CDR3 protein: CASSPRLGNTGTQYF
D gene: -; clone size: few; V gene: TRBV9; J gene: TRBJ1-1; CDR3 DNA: TGTGCCAGCAGCCCCATACCCGGTAGGAACACTGAAGCTTTCTTT; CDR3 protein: CASSPIPGRNTEAFF
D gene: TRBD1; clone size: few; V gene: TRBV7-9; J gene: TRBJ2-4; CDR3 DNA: TGTGCCAGCAGCTGGACAGGGGGCCAAGAAGGAGCCAAAAACATTCAGTACTTC; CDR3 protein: CASSWTGGQEGAKNIQYF
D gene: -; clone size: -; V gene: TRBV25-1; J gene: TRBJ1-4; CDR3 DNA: TGTGCCAGCAGTGAAGTGCAGGGTGAAGCTGAAAAACTGTTTTTT; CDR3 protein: CASSEVQGEAEKLFF
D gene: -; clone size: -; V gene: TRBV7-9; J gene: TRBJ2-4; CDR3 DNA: TGTGCCAGCAGCTTTAGTACGTCCATTTACAGCAAAAACATTCAGTACTTC; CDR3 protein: CASSFSTSIYSKNIQYF
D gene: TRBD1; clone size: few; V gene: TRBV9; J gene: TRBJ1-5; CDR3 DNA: TGTGCCAGCAGCGAAACAGGGGACCCTAATCAGCCCCAGCATTTT; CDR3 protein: CASSETGDPNQPQHF
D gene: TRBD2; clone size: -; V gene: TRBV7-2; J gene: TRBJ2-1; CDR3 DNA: TGTGCCAGCAGCTCATACATTAGCGGGAGCGACTTCCAGTTCTTC; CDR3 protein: CASSSYISGSDFQFF
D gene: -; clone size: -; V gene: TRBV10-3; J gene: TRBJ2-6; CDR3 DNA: TGTGCCATCAGTGATCGGGGATGGGGCTCTGGGGCCAACGTCCTGACTTTC; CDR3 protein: CAISDRGWGSGANVLTF
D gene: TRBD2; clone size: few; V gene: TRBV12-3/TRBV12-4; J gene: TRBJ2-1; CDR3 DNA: TGTGCCAGCAGTCACTCTAGCGGGGGGGTCTCCTACAATGAGCAGTTCTTC; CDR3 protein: CASSHSSGGVSYNEQFF
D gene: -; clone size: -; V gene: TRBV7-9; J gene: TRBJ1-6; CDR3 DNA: TGTGCCAGCAGCTTAGCTGTTAAGTCACCCCTCCACTTT; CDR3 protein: CASSLAVKSPLHF
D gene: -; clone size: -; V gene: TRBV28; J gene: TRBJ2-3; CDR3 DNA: TGTGCCAGTCTACCGGGGCAGGGAGCGGCGGCAGATACGCAGTATTTT; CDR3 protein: CASLPGQGAAADTQYF
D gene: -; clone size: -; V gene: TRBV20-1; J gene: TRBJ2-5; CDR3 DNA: TGCAGTGCCCTCGGGACCTACCAAGAGACCCAGTACTTC; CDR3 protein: CSALGTYQETQYF
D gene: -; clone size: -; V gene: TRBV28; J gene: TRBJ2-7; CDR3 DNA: TGTGCCAGCAGCTGGGGCTCCGAGCAGTACTTC; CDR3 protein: CASSWGSEQYF
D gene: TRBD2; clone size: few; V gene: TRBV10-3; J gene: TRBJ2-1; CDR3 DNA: TGTGCCATCAGGATTACTAGCGGGGGTGATGAGCAGTTCTTC; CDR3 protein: CAIRITSGGDEQFF
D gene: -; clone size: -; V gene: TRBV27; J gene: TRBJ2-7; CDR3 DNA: TGTGCCAGCACCCAGAGCCAGGTGATTAATGGAGAGCAGTACTTC; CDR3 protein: CASTQSQVINGEQYF
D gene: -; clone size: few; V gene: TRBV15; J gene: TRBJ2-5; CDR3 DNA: TGTGCCACCAGCGGACGGGGTCCGGCCCAAAACCAAGAGACCCAGTACTTC; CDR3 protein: CATSGRGPAQNQETQYF
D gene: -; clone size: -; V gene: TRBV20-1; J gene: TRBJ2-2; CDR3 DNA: TGCAGTGCTGGAAAAGTTAGAGACACCGGGGAGCTGTTTTTT; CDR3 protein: CSAGKVRDTGELFF
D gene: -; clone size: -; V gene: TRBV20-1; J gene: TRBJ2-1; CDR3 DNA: TGCAGTTCTAGCAGGAGGTCCTACAATGAGCAGTTCTTC; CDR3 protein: CSSSRRSYNEQFF
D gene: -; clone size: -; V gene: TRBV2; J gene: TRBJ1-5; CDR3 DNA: TGTGCCAGCAGTGTAGGCAGGGATGGTCAGCCCCAGCATTTT; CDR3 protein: CASSVGRDGQPQHF
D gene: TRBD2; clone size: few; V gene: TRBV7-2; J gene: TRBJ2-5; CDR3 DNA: TGTGCCAGCAGCGACCGACTAGCGGGTGGGGAGACCCAGTACTTC; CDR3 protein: CASSDRLAGGETQYF
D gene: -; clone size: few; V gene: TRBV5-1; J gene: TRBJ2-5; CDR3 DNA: TGCGCCAGCAGCTTGGACAGGGTTGGGGTCCAAGAGACCCAGTACTTC; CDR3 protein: CASSLDRVGVQETQYF
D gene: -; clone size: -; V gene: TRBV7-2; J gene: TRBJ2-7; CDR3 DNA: TGTGCCAGCAGCTTAGTTTTGAATACCTACGAGCAGTACTTC; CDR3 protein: CASSLVLNTYEQYF
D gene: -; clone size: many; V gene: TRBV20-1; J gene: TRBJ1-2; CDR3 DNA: TGCAGTGCTAGAGATCTAGGACTGCCGCGCGCCTACACCTTC; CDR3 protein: CSARDLGLPRAYTF
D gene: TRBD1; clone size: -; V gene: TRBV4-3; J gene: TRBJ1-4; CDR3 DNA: TGCGCCAGCAGCCAAGACCTCCTTGGGAGGGGGCTTGGAGAAAAACTGTTTTTT; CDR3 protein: CASSQDLLGRGLGEKLFF
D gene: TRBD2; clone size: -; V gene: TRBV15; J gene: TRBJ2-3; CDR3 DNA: TGTGCCACCGGGGGGGGATCCGCAGATACGCAGTATTTT; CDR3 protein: CATGGGSADTQYF
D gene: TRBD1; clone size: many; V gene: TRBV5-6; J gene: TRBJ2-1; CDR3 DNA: TGTGCCAGCAGTCCGGACAGGGCCTACAATGAGCAGTTCTTC; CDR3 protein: CASSPDRAYNEQFF
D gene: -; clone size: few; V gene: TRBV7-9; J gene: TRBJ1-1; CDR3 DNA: TGTGCCAGCAGCCCTAAACAGGGCCAGAACACTGAAGCTTTCTTT; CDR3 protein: CASSPKQGQNTEAFF
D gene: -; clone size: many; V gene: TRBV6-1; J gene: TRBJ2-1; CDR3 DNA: TGTGCCAGCAGTGGAACAGGGATCTCCTACAATGAGCAGTTCTTC; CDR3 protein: CASSGTGISYNEQFF
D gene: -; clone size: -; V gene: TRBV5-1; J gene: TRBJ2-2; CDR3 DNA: TGCGCCAGCAGCTTGGCTGGGAGTTGGGCCGGGGAGCTGTTTTTT; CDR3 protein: CASSLAGSWAGELFF